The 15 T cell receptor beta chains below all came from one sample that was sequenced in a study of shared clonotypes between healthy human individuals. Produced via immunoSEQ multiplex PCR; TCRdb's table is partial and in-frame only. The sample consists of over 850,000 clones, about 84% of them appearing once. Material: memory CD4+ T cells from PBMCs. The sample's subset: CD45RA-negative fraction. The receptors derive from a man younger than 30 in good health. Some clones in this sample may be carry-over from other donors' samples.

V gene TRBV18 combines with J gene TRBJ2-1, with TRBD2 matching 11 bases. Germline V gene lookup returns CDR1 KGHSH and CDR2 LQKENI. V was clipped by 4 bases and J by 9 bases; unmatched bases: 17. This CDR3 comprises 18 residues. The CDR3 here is CASSQHRIAGGLQGEQFF. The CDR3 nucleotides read TGTGCCAGCTCACAGCATCGAATAGCGGGAGGGCTACAGGGTGAGCAGTTCTTC.

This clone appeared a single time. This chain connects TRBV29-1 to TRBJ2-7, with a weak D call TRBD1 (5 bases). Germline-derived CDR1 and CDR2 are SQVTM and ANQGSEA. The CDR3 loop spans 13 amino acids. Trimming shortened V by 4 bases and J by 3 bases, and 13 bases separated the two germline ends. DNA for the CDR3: TGCAGCGTTGGGGCAGGGTGGGGCTACGAGCAGTACTTC. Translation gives CSVGAGWGYEQYF.

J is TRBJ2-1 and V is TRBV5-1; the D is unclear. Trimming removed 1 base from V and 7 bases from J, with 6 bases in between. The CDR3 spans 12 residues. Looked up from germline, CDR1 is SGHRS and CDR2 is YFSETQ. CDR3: CASSLSLNEQFF. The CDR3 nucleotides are TGCGCCAGCAGCTTGAGTTTGAATGAGCAGTTCTTC.

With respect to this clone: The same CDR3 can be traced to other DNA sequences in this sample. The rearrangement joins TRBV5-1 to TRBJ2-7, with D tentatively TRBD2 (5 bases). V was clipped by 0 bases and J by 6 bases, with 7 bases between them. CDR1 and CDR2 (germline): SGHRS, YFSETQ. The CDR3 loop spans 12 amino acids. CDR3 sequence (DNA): TGCGCCAGCAGCTTGGGAGGGCCCGAGCAGTACTTC. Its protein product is CASSLGGPEQYF.

CDR3 DNA sequence: TGTGCCAGCAGCCCCGGGACTAGATGGGAGACCCAGTACTTC. It is translated as CASSPGTRWETQYF. The chain combines TRBV11-2 with TRBJ2-5, with TRBD2 identical over 8 bases. The CDR3 has 14 amino acids. J lost 5 bases, V lost 5 bases, and 7 bases had no gene match. Per the germline V gene, CDR1 is SGHAT and CDR2 is FQNNGV.

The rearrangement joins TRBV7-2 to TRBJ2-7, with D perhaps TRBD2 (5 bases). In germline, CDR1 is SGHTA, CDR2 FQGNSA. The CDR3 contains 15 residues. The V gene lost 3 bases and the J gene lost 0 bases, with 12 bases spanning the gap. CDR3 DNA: TGTGCCAGCAGCTTCTCCCGGGGAAGCTCCTACGAGCAGTACTTC. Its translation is CASSFSRGSSYEQYF. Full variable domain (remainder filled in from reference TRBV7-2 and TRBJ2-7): GAGVSQSPSNKVTEKGKDVELRCDPISGHTALYWYRQSLGQGLEFLIYFQGNSAPDKSGLPSDRFSAERTGGSVSTLTIQRTQQEDSAVYLCASSFSRGSSYEQYFGPGTRLTVT.

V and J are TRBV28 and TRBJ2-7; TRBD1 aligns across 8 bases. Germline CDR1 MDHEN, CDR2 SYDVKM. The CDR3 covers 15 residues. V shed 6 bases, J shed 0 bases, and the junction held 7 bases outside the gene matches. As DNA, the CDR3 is TGTGCCAGCAGCCCGGAAGGACAGGGCTCCTACGAGCAGTACTTC. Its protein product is CASSPEGQGSYEQYF.

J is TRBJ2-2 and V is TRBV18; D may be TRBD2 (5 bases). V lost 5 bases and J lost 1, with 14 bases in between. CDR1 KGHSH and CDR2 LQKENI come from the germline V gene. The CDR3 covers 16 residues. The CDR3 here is CASSSALVMNTGELFF. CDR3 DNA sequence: TGTGCCAGCTCAAGCGCACTAGTAATGAACACCGGGGAGCTGTTTTTT.

CDR3 nucleotides: TGTGCCAGCAGCACCACAGGGGGCGCGGGGCAGCCCCAGCATTTT. Encoded protein: CASSTTGGAGQPQHF. The chain combines TRBV7-3 with TRBJ1-5, with 9 bases aligning to TRBD1. The CDR3 has 15 amino acids. V dropped 5 bases and J dropped 7; count of bases not matched to a gene: 9. CDR1 is SGHTA and CDR2 is FQGTGA in the germline V gene.

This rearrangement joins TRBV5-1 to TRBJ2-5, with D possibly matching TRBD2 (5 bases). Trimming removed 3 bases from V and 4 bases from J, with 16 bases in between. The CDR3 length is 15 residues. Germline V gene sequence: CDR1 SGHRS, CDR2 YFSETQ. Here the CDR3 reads CASSSQSRRAETQYF. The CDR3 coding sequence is TGCGCCAGCAGCTCGCAATCGAGGCGGGCAGAGACCCAGTACTTC.

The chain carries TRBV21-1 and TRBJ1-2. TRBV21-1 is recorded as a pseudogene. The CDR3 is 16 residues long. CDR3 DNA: TGTGCCAGCAGCGCATTCACCCCCGGGCCGAGCTATGGCTACACCTTC. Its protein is CASSAFTPGPSYGYTF.

The CDR3 DNA sequence: TGTGCCAGCTCATCTACGACAGGTCACTCTGGAAACACCATATATTTT. It encodes CASSSTTGHSGNTIYF. The chain carries TRBV18 and TRBJ1-3, with D possibly being TRBD1 (6 bases). Germline V gene data show CDR1 as KGHSH and CDR2 as LQKENI. CDR3 length: 16 amino acids. Trimming cost V 5 bases and J 0 bases, with 14 bases left between them.

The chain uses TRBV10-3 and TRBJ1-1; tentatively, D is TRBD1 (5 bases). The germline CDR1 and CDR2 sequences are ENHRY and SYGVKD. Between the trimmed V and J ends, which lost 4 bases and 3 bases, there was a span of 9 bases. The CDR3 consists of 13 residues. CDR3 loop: CAISVGGDTEAFF. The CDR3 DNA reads TGTGCCATCAGTGTCGGGGGGGACACTGAAGCTTTCTTT.

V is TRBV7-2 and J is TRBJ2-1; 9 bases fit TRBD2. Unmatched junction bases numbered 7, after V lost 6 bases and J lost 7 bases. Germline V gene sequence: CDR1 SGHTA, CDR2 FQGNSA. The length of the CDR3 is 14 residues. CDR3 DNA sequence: TGTGCCAGCAGTATCGTAGCGGGAGAGAATGAGCAGTTCTTC. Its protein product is CASSIVAGENEQFF.

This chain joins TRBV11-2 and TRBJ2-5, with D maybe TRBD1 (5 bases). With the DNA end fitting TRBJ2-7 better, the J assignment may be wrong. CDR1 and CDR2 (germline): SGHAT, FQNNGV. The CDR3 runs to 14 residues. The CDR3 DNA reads TGTGCCAGCAGCTTAGACAGGGTTAAACGCGAGCAGTACTTC. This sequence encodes CASSLDRVKREQYF.